The 15 T cell receptor beta chains in this list originate from one sample, sequenced in a study of CXCR3-negative and CXCR3-positive naive CD8 T cells. Their cognate antigens are unknown. Study-level points and caveats: Against CXCR3-negative naive cells, CXCR3-positive naive cells showed more hydrophobic TRB CDR3s.

TRB cDNA libraries were made by UMI-labeled 5' RACE. TCRdb re-called the 5' RACE reads and catalogs CDR3 proteins one per entry, DNA excluded. In all, the sample yields tens of thousands of distinct CDR3 sequences. The sequencing sample was made of naive CXCR3+ CD8+ T cells from blood. Subset here: CD45RO-CCR7+CD27+CD95- naive CD8+ T cells expressing CXCR3 (TNR3+). All receptors come from a human donor in good health. Some clones in this sample may be carry-over from other donors' samples.

V usage is TRBV6-4 and J usage is TRBJ2-1. The CDR3 has 15 residues. Germline assignment: CDR1 MRHNA and CDR2 SNTAGT. This chain's CDR3 is CASSDGEQNYNEQFF.

The chain has TRBV21-1 and TRBJ2-7; lacking DNA, the TRBD2 call made by TCRdb goes unchecked. TRBV21-1 is a pseudogene locus. CDR3 length equals 15 residues. The CDR3 loop is CASSARTGTPYEQYF.

The V and J genes are TRBV6-6 and TRBJ2-7; TCRdb picks TRBD1, but there is no DNA to check that call. This CDR3 contains 15 residues. Per germline, CDR1 MNHNY and CDR2 SVGAGI (reference sequence). Here the CDR3 reads CASSSPGAPRHEQYF.

The rearrangement joins TRBV28 to TRBJ2-7; checking the TCRdb D call of TRBD2 is not possible without DNA. Germline CDR1 and CDR2: MDHEN and SYDVKM. CDR3 size: 14 residues. This chain's CDR3 is CASSLRGSGYEQYF.

The rearrangement links TRBV29-1 to TRBJ2-7; TCRdb gives TRBD1 as the D gene, but with no DNA this cannot be confirmed. The CDR3 is 13 amino acids. Looked up from germline, CDR1 is SQVTM and CDR2 is ANQGSEA. CDR3 sequence reads: CSVVGGGFGEQYF.

The V and J genes are TRBV7-2 and TRBJ2-3; TCRdb's D gene call, TRBD2, goes unchecked for lack of DNA. Germline CDR1 SGHTA, CDR2 FQGNSA. This CDR3 contains 16 residues. The CDR3 here is CASSLDSSGRANTQYF.

This CDR3 reads CASSLEQGGSTDTQYF. The chain couples TRBV7-9 to TRBJ2-3; TCRdb reports TRBD1, a call that lacks DNA to check it against. The CDR3 extends over 16 amino acids. Germline CDR1 SEHNR, CDR2 FQNEAQ (reference sequence).

V usage is TRBV5-8 and J usage is TRBJ2-5; as DNA is missing, the TRBD2 call by TCRdb cannot be tested. Germline V CDR1 and CDR2: SGHTS, YDEGEE. This CDR3 is built from 19 residues. CDR3 in amino acids: CASMPGGLAGGEYQETQYF.

This chain uses TRBV12-3 or TRBV12-4 with TRBJ2-1; TCRdb names TRBD2, which stays unverified in the absence of DNA. The CDR3 consists of 14 residues. CDR3 region: CASQALAANNEQFF.

The genes are TRBV6-2 or TRBV6-3 and TRBJ2-1; TCRdb gives TRBD1 as the D gene, but with no DNA this cannot be confirmed. The germline gives CDR1 MNHEY, CDR2 SVGEGT. The CDR3 is made up of 14 amino acids. This chain's CDR3 is CASSIYRDFNEQFF.

The chain employs TRBV27 and TRBJ2-1; TCRdb names TRBD1, which stays unverified in the absence of DNA. This CDR3 has 15 residues. CDR1 is MNHEY and CDR2 is SMNVEV in the germline V gene (reference sequence). CDR3: CASSLGAGPYNEQFF.

V and J are TRBV4-3 and TRBJ1-2. Looked up from germline, CDR1 is LGHNA and CDR2 is YSLEER. This CDR3 spans 15 amino acids. The CDR3 spells CASSQAAWGVGGYTF.

This chain's CDR3 is CSVEAGPGELFF. The chain uses TRBV29-1 and TRBJ2-2; TCRdb outputs TRBD1, but without DNA this stays unchecked. This CDR3 has 12 amino acids. Germline V lookup: CDR1 SQVTM, CDR2 ANQGSEA.

J is TRBJ2-1 and V is TRBV14; TCRdb outputs TRBD1, but without DNA this stays unchecked. The CDR3 length is 15 residues. From germline, CDR1 is SGHDN and CDR2 FVKESK. The CDR3: CASSQGAGLGDEQFF.

The rearrangement joins TRBV11-2 to TRBJ2-1. The CDR3 has 16 residues. Germline values: CDR1 SGHAT, CDR2 FQNNGV. CDR3 loop: CASSSPSSGAYNEQFF.